This TCR beta chain was profiled in a study of T cell repertoires in cytomegalovirus infection (dated by TCRdb to the late 2010s). Regarding the study in general: The HLA type of each donor mattered for the analysis, because public TCR beta signatures pointed to carriage of CMV infection along with the matching HLA type.

Results the study describes overall, beyond this receptor: The ex vivo response was dominated by HLA-C-restricted CMV-specific TCR beta clonotypes, which also provided the single most frequent clonotype in two of eight donors. In both this cohort and an independent approximately 400-donor cohort, the cumulative frequency of public TCR beta family members distinguished carriers of CMV infection plus the relevant HLA type.

With respect to this clonotype: Its antigen has not been determined. Qualities for individual bases were not recorded, and no much larger clone is one base off.

Instrument on record: Illumina HiSeq 1500. TCRdb redid the processing of the public reads, applying fastp at Q25 and MiXCR, and retained in-frame beta chains. Here each entry gathers all rows of one CDR3 protein and keeps the most common genes and DNA. In all, the sample holds some 57,000 distinct CDR3 sequences, and about 30% of those were seen once. The top ten constitute about 73% of the sample. CDR1 is given as MNHNS and CDR2 as SASEGT, both from the germline V gene. V is cut back by 6 bases and J by 5 bases, with 10 bases in the junction unmatched. Including the terminal cysteine and phenylalanine, the CDR3 comprises 15 residues. Solely the CDR3 DNA is kept, with 45 bases framed from the first base.

Sample: PBMCs, sequenced either directly or after in vitro stimulation (not recorded which). The TCR sequence derives from a human donor in good health (CMV status not recorded). Some clones in this sample may be carry-over from other donors' samples. The rearrangement combines TRBV6-1 with TRBJ1-5, with 7 junctional bases fitting TRBD1. The CDR3 protein: CASSGSRQGHQPQHF. The DNA sequence is TGTGCCAGCAGCGGATCCCGACAGGGCCATCAGCCCCAGCATTTT.